Here is one T cell receptor (beta chain) with its context. These data are taken from a study of PD-1 blockade in classical Hodgkin lymphoma. Time point given: cycle 4 day 1 (C4D1), after more than five weeks of nivolumab. Every patient had relapsed following autologous stem cell transplantation, and cohorts differed in brentuximab vedotin exposure. Patients reached a best response of complete response, partial response or progressive disease. Germline V gene lookup returns CDR1 MGHRA and CDR2 YSYEKL. Trimming took 4 bases from V and 2 from J, leaving 7 bases between them. CDR3 length: 13 residues. Profiling relied on immunoSEQ multiplex PCR, and the TCRdb table lists in-frame clones only, not all of them. The sample has 25,000 to 35,000 clones, around 70% seen once.

The sample in question was peripheral blood mononuclear cells (PBMCs), obtained before the fourth cycle of nivolumab. This chain connects TRBV4-1 to TRBJ2-3, with D uncertain. The TCR originated in a human donor with classical Hodgkin lymphoma. In DNA form, the CDR3 reads TGCGCCAGCAGCCCCCCTTACACAGATACGCAGTATTTT. Its translation: CASSPPYTDTQYF.